This TCR beta chain stems from a study of OX40 agonist ivuxolimab in advanced cancers. Germline loops: CDR1 SGHRS, CDR2 YFSETQ. The J segment lost 0 bases and the V segment lost 3 bases, leaving 8 bases of the junction unmatched. CDR3 size: 17 residues. Assay used: immunoSEQ multiplex PCR; TCRdb lists only in-frame clones, some missing. The table includes tens of thousands of clones, 70% to 90% detected once. The chain combines TRBV5-1 with TRBJ2-3, with 9 bases identical to TRBD1. The receptor comes from an adult with an advanced solid tumor such as melanoma, head and neck, liver or kidney cancer. Specimen: CD4+ or CD8+ T cells sorted from blood, collected in a trial of the OX40 agonist ivuxolimab. In nucleotides, the CDR3 is TGCGCCAGCAGCTGGGGACAGGGCTCTTCAAGCACAGATACGCAGTATTTT. Translating it yields CASSWGQGSSSTDTQYF.